This passage covers 16 T cell receptor beta chains from one sample sequenced in a study of metastatic and nonmetastatic thyroid tumors. Among the patients, none had received any treatment before thyroid surgery. TCRdb ran MiXCR on the PCR reads. The table has around 89,000 clones, under 15% seen once. The specimen sequenced was blood. The receptors come from a female donor with papillary thyroid cancer or a benign thyroid nodule (not recorded which). Some clones in this sample may be carry-over from other donors' samples.

This clone is medium-sized (0.01 to 0.1%) in the sample. The gene calls are TRBV25-1 and TRBJ1-4; TRBD1 is a possible D gene (5 bases). The CDR3 runs 15 residues. Trimming pared 5 bases from V and 1 base from J, leaving 11 bases between. Germline V CDR1 and CDR2: MGHDK, SYGVNS. CDR3 nucleotide sequence: TGTGCCAGCAGTCCTTTCCAGGGAACTAATGAAAAACTGTTTTTT. Protein sequence: CASSPFQGTNEKLFF.

V and J are TRBV28 and TRBJ2-7, with 10 positions matching TRBD1. This CDR3 is 17 amino acids long. In germline, CDR1 is MDHEN, CDR2 SYDVKM. The V segment lost 8 bases and the J segment 7 bases; nucleotides outside the gene matches: 20. CDR3 nucleotide sequence: TGTGCCAGCCGACTAACTAAACCCGGGACAGGGGCGGGGGAGCAGTACTTC. Translating it yields CASRLTKPGTGAGEQYF.

Remarks on this clone: It may be a read error: a sequence one base away is much more abundant. V gene TRBV11-1 combines with J gene TRBJ2-3; D might be TRBD1 (5 bases). The length of the CDR3 is 15 residues. Germline CDR1 SGHAT, CDR2 FQDESV (reference sequence). The CDR3 here is CASSPIRGSTYTQYF. CDR3 nucleotide sequence: TGTGCCAGCAGCCCCATAAGGGGTAGCACATATACGCAGTATTTT.

This clone was observed many times. J is TRBJ2-3 and V is TRBV7-6; D not resolved. The CDR3 is 15 residues long. CDR1 SGHVS and CDR2 FNYEAQ come from the germline V gene. V was clipped by 7 bases and J by 1 base, with 15 bases between them. The CDR3 region has the DNA TGTGCCAGCACCCTGAGGACCCAGGGCACAGATACGCAGTATTTT. Its translation is CASTLRTQGTDTQYF.

This clone was counted only a few times. The rearrangement links TRBV28 to TRBJ2-1, with unresolved D. This CDR3 comprises 11 residues. Trimming left V 7 bases short and J 10 bases short, with 11 bases between. The germline gives CDR1 MDHEN, CDR2 SYDVKM. CDR3 sequence (DNA): TGTGCCAGCACGACTCATGGCGAGCAGTTCTTC. Its protein product is CASTTHGEQFF.

This clone was found many times. The chain links TRBV7-2 to TRBJ1-1; no reliable D call. Germline V CDR1 and CDR2: SGHTA, FQGNSA. The CDR3 is 14 residues long. Trimming took 1 base from V and 0 from J, leaving 6 bases between them. CDR3: CASSLEVLNTEAFF. DNA for the CDR3: TGTGCCAGCAGCTTAGAGGTTTTGAACACTGAAGCTTTCTTT.

This clone was seen at least ten times. This chain links TRBV30 with TRBJ2-7; 9 bases align to TRBD2. CDR1 and CDR2 (germline): GTSNPN, SVGIG (reference sequence). The CDR3 is 13 residues long. V lost 3 bases to trimming and J lost 3 bases; unmatched junction nucleotides: 3. CDR3 region: CAWRTSGSYEQYF. CDR3 DNA sequence: TGTGCCTGGAGGACTAGCGGAAGCTACGAGCAGTACTTC.

Concerning this clone itself: This may arise from a read error, as a much more abundant clone is one base away. The chain links TRBV3-1 to TRBJ2-2; TRBD2 might be the D (6 bases). The CDR3 spans 16 residues. CDR1 LGHDT and CDR2 YNNKEL come from the germline V gene (reference sequence). The V and J ends lost 2 bases and 4 bases respectively, with 14 bases between them. The CDR3 here is CASSQLGGSVTGELFF. CDR3 nucleotides: TGTGCCAGCAGCCAATTGGGGGGTTCGGTCACCGGGGAGCTGTTTTTT. The variable domain in full, with the rest retrieved from reference TRBV3-1 and TRBJ2-2, is DTAVSQTPKYLVTQMGNDKSIKCEQNLGHDTMYWYKQDSKKFLKIMFSYNNKELIINETVPNRFSPKSPDKAHLNLHINSLELGDSAVYFCASSQLGGSVTGELFFGEGSRLTVL.

Only a few counts were recorded for this clone. V gene TRBV6-1 combines with J gene TRBJ2-1, with 13 bases that match TRBD2. J was trimmed by 6 bases and V by 7 bases; bases with no gene match: 9. Germline V gene data show CDR1 as MNHNS and CDR2 as SASEGT. CDR3 length: 16 amino acids. The CDR3 DNA reads as TGTGCCAGCACCATAATACTAGCGGGAGGGGTCAATGAGCAGTTCTTC. Encoded protein: CASTIILAGGVNEQFF.

There are many counts of this clone. This same CDR3 is encoded by further DNA sequences in the sample. This sequence joins TRBV2 and TRBJ1-6, with 8 bases matching TRBD1. Losses at the gene ends were 8 bases for V and 7 bases for J; bases not matched to a gene: 10. The CDR3 runs to 15 residues. Germline CDR1 SNHLY, CDR2 FYNNEI. The CDR3: CASVPRTGPNSPLHF. CDR3 nucleotides: TGTGCCAGCGTCCCTAGGACAGGGCCCAATTCACCCCTCCACTTT.

This clone came up many times. V is TRBV15 and J is TRBJ1-3, with D tentatively TRBD1 (5 bases). The CDR3 loop spans 18 amino acids. Germline CDR1 reads LNHNV; CDR2 reads YYDKDF (reference sequence). V lost 1 base, J lost 2 bases, and 18 bases lay in between. The CDR3 nucleotides read TGTGCCACCAGCAGAGGGGGCGGGGAGGTGGTCCCTGGAAACACCATATATTTT. Protein: CATSRGGGEVVPGNTIYF.

This clone was detected many times. The V and J genes are TRBV5-5 and TRBJ1-5; TRBD1 is a possible D gene (5 bases). V gave up 1 base and J gave up 4 bases, with 12 bases separating them. CDR1 and CDR2 (germline): SGHKS, YYEKEE (reference sequence). This CDR3 has 15 amino acids. Here the CDR3 DNA reads TGTGCCAGCAGCTTGTCGGTACAGGCTAATCAGCCCCAGCATTTT. Amino acid sequence: CASSLSVQANQPQHF.

This clone was seen many times. V is TRBV7-3 and J is TRBJ2-5; D possibly corresponds to TRBD2 (6 bases). Per the germline V gene, CDR1 is SGHTA and CDR2 is FQGTGA. V lost 1 base, J lost 5 bases, and 14 bases lay in between. The CDR3 is 15 amino acids. The CDR3 is CASSLNAPRGETQYF. The DNA of the CDR3 is TGTGCCAGCAGCTTAAATGCACCCCGGGGGGAGACCCAGTACTTC. Looking up the rest from reference TRBV7-3 and TRBJ2-5 gives the full variable domain: GAGVSQTPSNKVTEKGKYVELRCDPISGHTALYWYRQSLGQGPEFLIYFQGTGAADDSGLPNDRFFAVRPEGSVSTLKIQRTERGDSAVYLCASSLNAPRGETQYFGPGTRLLVL.

V gene TRBV4-1 combines with J gene TRBJ2-2; 13 positions match TRBD2. With 1 base clipped from V and 8 bases from J, the junction kept 4 bases outside the gene matches. CDR3 length: 16 residues. Germline V gene data show CDR1 as MGHRA and CDR2 as YSYEKL. DNA for the CDR3: TGCGCCAGCAGCCAAGGACTAGCGGGAGGAGTTGGGGAGCTGTTTTTT. This encodes CASSQGLAGGVGELFF.

This clone was picked up many times. The genes are TRBV27 and TRBJ1-1; perhaps TRBD1 as D (5 bases). Germline V gene data show CDR1 as MNHEY and CDR2 as SMNVEV (reference sequence). The CDR3 runs to 16 residues. V was pared by 4 bases and J by 4 bases, with 19 bases between. The CDR3 sequence: CASSSRMRGLGTEAFF. As DNA, the CDR3 is TGTGCCAGCAGTTCCCGTATGCGGGGCTTGGGCACTGAAGCTTTCTTT.

This chain joins TRBV11-2 and TRBJ2-5; TRBD2 aligns across 8 bases. The germline V gene has CDR1 SGHAT and CDR2 FQNNGV. V dropped 4 bases and J dropped 4; count of bases not matched to a gene: 8. The CDR3 runs to 15 residues. CDR3 DNA sequence: TGTGCCAGCAGCTCCCAGCGGGGGTTGATAGAGACCCAGTACTTC. Translating gives CASSSQRGLIETQYF. Looking up the rest from reference TRBV11-2 and TRBJ2-5 gives the full variable domain: EAGVAQSPRYKIIEKRQSVAFWCNPISGHATLYWYQQILGQGPKLLIQFQNNGVVDDSQLPKDRFSAERLKGVDSTLKIQPAKLEDSAVYLCASSSQRGLIETQYFGPGTRLLVL.